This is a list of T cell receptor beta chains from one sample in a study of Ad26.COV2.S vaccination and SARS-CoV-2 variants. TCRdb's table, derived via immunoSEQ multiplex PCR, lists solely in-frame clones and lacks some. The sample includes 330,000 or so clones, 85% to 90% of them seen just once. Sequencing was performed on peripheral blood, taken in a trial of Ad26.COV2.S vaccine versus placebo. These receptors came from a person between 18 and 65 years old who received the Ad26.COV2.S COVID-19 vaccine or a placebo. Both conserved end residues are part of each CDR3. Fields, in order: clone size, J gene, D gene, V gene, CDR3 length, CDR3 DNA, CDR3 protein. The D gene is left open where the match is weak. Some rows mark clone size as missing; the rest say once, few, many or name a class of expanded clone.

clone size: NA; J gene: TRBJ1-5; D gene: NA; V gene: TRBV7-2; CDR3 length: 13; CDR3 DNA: TGTGCCAGCAGCCCCAGGGTTTTTCAGCCCCAGCATTTT; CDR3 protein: CASSPRVFQPQHF
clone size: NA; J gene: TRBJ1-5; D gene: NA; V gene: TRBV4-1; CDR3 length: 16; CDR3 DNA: TGCGCCAGCAGCCAAGAAATAGGGGCCCCAAATCAGCCCCAGCATTTT; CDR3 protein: CASSQEIGAPNQPQHF
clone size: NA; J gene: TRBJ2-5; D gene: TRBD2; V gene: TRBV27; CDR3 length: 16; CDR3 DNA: TGTGCCAGCAGTCCTCGGACTAGCGCCCCCCAAGAGACCCAGTACTTC; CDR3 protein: CASSPRTSAPQETQYF
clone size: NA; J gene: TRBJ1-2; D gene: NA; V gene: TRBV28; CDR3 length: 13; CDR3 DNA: TGTGCCAGCAGTTCTCCGGGAACCTATGGCTACACCTTC; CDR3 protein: CASSSPGTYGYTF
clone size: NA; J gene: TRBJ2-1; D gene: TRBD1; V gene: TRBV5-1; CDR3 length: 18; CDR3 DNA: TGCGCCAGCAGCTTGGGCAACAGGGGGACTTACTCCTACAATGAGCAGTTCTTC; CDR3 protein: CASSLGNRGTYSYNEQFF
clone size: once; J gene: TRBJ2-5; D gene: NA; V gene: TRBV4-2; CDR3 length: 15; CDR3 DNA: TGTGCCAGCAGCCATTACTCAGGCCAGCAAGAGACCCAGTACTTC; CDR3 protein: CASSHYSGQQETQYF
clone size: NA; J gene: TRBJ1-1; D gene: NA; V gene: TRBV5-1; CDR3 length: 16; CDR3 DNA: TGCGCCAGCAGCGCGGACAGTAGCCCTAAAAACACTGAAGCTTTCTTT; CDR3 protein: CASSADSSPKNTEAFF
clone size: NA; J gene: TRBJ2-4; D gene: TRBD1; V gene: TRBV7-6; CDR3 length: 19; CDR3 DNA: TGTGCCAGCAGCTTACAGGACAGGGGAAGTCTTGTCGCCAAAAACATTCAGTACTTC; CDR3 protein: CASSLQDRGSLVAKNIQYF
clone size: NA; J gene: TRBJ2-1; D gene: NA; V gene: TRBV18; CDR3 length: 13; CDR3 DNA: TGTGCCAGCTCATCAGATTTAAACAATGAGCAGTTCTTC; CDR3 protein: CASSSDLNNEQFF
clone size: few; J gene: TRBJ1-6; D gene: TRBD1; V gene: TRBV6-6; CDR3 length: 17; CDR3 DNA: TGTGCCAGCAGTCCGACCCTGGGACAGGGGGCGAATTCACCCCTCCACTTT; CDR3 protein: CASSPTLGQGANSPLHF
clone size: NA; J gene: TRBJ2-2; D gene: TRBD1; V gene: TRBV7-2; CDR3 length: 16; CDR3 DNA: TGTGCCAGCAGCTTAGGCTCCCAGGGGGATGGCGGGGAGCTGTTTTTT; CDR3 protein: CASSLGSQGDGGELFF
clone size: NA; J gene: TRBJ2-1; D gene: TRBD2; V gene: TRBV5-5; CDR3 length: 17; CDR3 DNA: TGTGCCAGCAGCTTGGCTGAAGCGGGAGGGACATACAATGAGCAGTTCTTC; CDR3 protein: CASSLAEAGGTYNEQFF
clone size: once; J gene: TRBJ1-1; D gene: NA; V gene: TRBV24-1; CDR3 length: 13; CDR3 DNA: TGTGCCACCATCCCGGAAATGAACACTGAAGCTTTCTTT; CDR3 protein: CATIPEMNTEAFF
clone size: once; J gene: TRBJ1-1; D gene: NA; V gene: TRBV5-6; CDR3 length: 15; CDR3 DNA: TGTGCCAGCAGCTCCGTGATTATGGGGGGCACTGAAGCTTTCTTT; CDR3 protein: CASSSVIMGGTEAFF
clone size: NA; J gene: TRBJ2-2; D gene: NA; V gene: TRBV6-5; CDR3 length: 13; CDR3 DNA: TGTGCCAGCAGTTACCGTGGGGACGGGGAGCTGTTTTTT; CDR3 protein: CASSYRGDGELFF
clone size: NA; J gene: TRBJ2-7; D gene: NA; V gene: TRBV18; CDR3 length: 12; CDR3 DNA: TGTGCCAGCTCACCACGGGGAAACGAGCAGTACTTC; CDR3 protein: CASSPRGNEQYF
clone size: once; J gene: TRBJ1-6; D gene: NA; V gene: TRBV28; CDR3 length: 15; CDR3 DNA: TGTGCCAGCAGTTTAACAGGCTACAATAATTCACCCCTCCACTTT; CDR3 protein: CASSLTGYNNSPLHF
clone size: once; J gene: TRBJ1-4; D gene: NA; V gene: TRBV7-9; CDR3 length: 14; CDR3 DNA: TGTGCCAGCAGCTTTGGGTCGGGAGTTGAAAAACTGTTTTTT; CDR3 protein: CASSFGSGVEKLFF
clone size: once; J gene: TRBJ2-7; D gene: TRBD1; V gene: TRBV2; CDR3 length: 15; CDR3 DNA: TGTGCCAGCAGTGTGATGGGACAGGGTCCCTACGAGCAGTACTTC; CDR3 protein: CASSVMGQGPYEQYF
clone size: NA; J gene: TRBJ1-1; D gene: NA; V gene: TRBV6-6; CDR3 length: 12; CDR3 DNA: TGTGCCAGCACCCCAGGGGACACTGAAGCTTTCTTT; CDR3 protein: CASTPGDTEAFF
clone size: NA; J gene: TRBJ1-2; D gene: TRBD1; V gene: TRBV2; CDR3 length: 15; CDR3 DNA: TGTGCCAGCATTCAGGGGACAGGACTACTCTATGGCTACACCTTC; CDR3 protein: CASIQGTGLLYGYTF
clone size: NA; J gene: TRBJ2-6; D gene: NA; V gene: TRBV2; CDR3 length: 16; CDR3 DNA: TGTGCCAGCAGTGAAATACGGATCTCTGGGGCCAACGTCCTGACTTTC; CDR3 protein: CASSEIRISGANVLTF
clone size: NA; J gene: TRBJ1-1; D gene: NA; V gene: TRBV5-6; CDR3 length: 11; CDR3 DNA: TGTGCCAGCAGCTTCCAGGGATGGGCTTTCTTT; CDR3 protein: CASSFQGWAFF
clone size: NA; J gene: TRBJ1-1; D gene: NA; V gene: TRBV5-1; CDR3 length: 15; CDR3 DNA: TGCGCCAGCAGCCCCGTGGGAGGGGTGAACACTGAAGCTTTCTTT; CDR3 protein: CASSPVGGVNTEAFF
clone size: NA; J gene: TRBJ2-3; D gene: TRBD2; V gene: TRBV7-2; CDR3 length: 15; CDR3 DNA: TGTGCCTTAACCCCCGGGACTAGCGGCACAGATACGCAGTATTTT; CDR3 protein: CALTPGTSGTDTQYF
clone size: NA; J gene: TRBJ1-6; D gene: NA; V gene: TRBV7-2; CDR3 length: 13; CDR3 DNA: TGTGCCAGCAGCTTAGATCCGAATTCACCCCTCCACTTT; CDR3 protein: CASSLDPNSPLHF
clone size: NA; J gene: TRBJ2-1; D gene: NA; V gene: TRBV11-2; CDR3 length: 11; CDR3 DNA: TGTGCCAGCGGGGATAGTTCTAAGCAGTTCTTC; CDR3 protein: CASGDSSKQFF
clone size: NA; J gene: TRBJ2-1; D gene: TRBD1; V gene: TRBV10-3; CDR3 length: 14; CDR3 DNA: TGTGCCATCAGTTACACGACAGGGGGCAATGAGCAGTTCTTC; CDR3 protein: CAISYTTGGNEQFF
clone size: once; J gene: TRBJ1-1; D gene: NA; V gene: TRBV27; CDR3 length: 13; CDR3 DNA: TGTGCCAGCAGTTTAGGCCCTGACACTGAAGCTTTCTTT; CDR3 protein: CASSLGPDTEAFF
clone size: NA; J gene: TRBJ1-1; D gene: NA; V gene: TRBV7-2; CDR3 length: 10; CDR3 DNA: TGTGCCAGCAGCCTGCCAGGGGCTTTCTTT; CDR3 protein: CASSLPGAFF
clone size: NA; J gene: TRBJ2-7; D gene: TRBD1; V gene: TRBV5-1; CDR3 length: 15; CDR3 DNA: TGCGCCAGCAGCCCGACCGGGACAGGGGGCTACGAGCAGTACTTC; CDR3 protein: CASSPTGTGGYEQYF
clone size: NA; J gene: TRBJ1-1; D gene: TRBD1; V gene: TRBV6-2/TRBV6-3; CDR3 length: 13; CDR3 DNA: TGTGCCAGCAGCCACACAGGGGCGACTGAAGCTTTCTTT; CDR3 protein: CASSHTGATEAFF
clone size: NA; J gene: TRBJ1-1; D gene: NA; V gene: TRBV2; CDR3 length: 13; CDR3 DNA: TGTGCCAGCAATCGGGGGGGGAACACTGAAGCTTTCTTT; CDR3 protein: CASNRGGNTEAFF
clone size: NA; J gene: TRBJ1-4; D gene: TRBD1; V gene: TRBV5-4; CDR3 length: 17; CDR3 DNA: TGTGCCAGCAGCCCGACCCTGGACAGGGGACTCAATGAAAAACTGTTTTTT; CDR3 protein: CASSPTLDRGLNEKLFF
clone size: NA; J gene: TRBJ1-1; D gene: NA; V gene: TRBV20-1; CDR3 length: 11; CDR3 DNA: TGCAGTGCTACTCGCGGGACTGAAGCTTTCTTT; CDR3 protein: CSATRGTEAFF
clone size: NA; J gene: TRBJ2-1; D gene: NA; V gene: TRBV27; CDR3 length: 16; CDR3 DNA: TGTGCCAGCAGTTTTGACCGGTGGGCCCCCTACAATGAGCAGTTCTTC; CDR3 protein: CASSFDRWAPYNEQFF
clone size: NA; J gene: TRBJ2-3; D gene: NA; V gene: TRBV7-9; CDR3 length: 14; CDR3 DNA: TGTGCCAGCAGCTTAGGTACGGGGGCAGATACGCAGTATTTT; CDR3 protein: CASSLGTGADTQYF
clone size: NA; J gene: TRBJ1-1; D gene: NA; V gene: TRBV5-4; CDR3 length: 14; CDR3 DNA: TGTGCCAGCAGCTTGTTAACAGGCAACACTGAAGCTTTCTTT; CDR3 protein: CASSLLTGNTEAFF
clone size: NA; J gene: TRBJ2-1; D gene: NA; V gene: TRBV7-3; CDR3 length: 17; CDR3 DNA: TGTGCCAGCAGCCGTAATTGGGGCGGAGTAGGGGACAATGAGCAGTTCTTC; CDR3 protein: CASSRNWGGVGDNEQFF
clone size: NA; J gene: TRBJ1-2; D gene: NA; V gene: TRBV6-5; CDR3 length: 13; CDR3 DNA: TGTGCCAGCAGCCTCGACAGCAACTATGGCTACACCTTC; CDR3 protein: CASSLDSNYGYTF
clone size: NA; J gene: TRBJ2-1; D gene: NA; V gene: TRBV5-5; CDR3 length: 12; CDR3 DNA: TGTGCCAGCAGCTTGGAAGGGAATGAGCAGTTCTTC; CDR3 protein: CASSLEGNEQFF
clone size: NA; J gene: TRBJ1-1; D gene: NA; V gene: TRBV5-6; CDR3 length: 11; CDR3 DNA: TGTGCCAGCAGCGCGGGATCTGAAGCTTTCTTT; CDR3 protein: CASSAGSEAFF
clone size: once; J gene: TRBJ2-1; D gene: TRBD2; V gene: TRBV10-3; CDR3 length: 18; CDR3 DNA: TGTGCCATCAGTGAGTCAGGGACTAGCGGGATGTCCTACAATGAGCAGTTCTTC; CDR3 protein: CAISESGTSGMSYNEQFF
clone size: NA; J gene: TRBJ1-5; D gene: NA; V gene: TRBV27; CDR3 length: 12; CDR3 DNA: TGTGCCAGCAGTTTATCCCAACAGCCCCAGCATTTT; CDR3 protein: CASSLSQQPQHF
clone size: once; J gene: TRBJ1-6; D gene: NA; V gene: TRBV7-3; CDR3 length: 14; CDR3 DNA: TGTGCCAGCAGCTTTGGGGGGGGAACTTCACCCCTCCACTTT; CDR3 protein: CASSFGGGTSPLHF
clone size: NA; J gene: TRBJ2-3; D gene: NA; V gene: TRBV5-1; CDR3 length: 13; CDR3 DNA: TGCGCCAGCAGCTTGGGAGGGAAAGATACGCAGTATTTT; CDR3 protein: CASSLGGKDTQYF
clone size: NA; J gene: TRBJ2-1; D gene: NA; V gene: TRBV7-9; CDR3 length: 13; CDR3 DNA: TGTGCCAGCAGCTTGGAATTTAGCATTGAGCAGTTCTTC; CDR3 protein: CASSLEFSIEQFF
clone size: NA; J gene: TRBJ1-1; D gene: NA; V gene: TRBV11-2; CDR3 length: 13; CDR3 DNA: TGTGCCAGCAAGCAGAGTTCAGGAGCTGAAGCTTTCTTT; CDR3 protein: CASKQSSGAEAFF
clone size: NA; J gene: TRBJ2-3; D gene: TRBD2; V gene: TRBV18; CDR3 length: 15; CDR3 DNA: TGTGCCAGCTCAAAACTAGCGGGGGGGCCCCATACGCAGTATTTT; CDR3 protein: CASSKLAGGPHTQYF
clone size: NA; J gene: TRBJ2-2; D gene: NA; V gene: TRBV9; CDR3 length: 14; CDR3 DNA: TGTGCCAGCAGCGTAGCTACGGGACCCGGGGAGCTGTTTTTT; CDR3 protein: CASSVATGPGELFF
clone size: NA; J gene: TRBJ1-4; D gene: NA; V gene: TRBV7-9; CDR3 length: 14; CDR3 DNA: TGTGCCAGCAGCCGGGAGACCAAATTTCAAAAACTGTTTTTT; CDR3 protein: CASSRETKFQKLFF
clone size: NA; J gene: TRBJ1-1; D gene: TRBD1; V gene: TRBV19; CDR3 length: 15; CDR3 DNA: TGTGCCAGTAGTCCCCGACAGGGCCAAATCACTGAAGCTTTCTTT; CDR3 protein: CASSPRQGQITEAFF
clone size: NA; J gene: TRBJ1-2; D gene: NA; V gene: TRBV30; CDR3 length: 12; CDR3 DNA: TGCGGAATGGAGGGGGACTACTATGGCTACACCTTC; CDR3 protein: CGMEGDYYGYTF
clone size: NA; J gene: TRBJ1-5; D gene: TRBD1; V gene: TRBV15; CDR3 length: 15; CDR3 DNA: TGTGCCACCAGCAGACAGGGGGCTAGCAATCAGCCCCAGCATTTT; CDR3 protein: CATSRQGASNQPQHF
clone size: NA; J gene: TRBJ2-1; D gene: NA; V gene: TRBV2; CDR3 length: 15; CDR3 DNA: TGTGCCAGCAGTGAAGCGGGGGGACCCTACAATGAGCAGTTCTTC; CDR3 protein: CASSEAGGPYNEQFF